These T cell receptor beta chains were read from a single sample in a study of T cells expressing NK-cell markers. With the 5' RACE reads reprocessed, TCRdb shows one record per CDR3 protein and no DNA. This table holds 150,000 or so distinct CDR3 sequences. The sequenced sample consisted of blood T cells: a sorted CD56 or NKG2C T cell subset, CD4+ or CD8+ T cells, or bulk PBMC T cells (not recorded which). The receptors here all came from a woman aged 18-70 years in good health. Both conserved end residues are part of each CDR3. The order of the fields is CDR3 protein, V gene, J gene.

CASSADPYYEQYF	TRBV10-1	TRBJ2-7
CASSYDRRPYNEQFF	TRBV6-5	TRBJ2-1
CASASRLMGYNEQFF	TRBV27	TRBJ2-1
CASSRLNYEQYF	TRBV5-5	TRBJ2-7
CASSLDNPENSPLHF	TRBV5-1	TRBJ1-6
CASSPTGTNFNNEQFF	TRBV12-3/TRBV12-4	TRBJ2-1
CAIGGQGAINEQFF	TRBV10-3	TRBJ2-1
CASSQGSSLTLYEQYF	TRBV3-1	TRBJ2-7
CASSGLASAWQQYF	TRBV2	TRBJ2-7
CASSFWTSGAGGELFF	TRBV5-1	TRBJ2-2
CASSEMGGLGYTF	TRBV25-1	TRBJ1-2
CASSEGEEQETQYF	TRBV12-3/TRBV12-4	TRBJ2-5
CASSFFQGLVYEQYF	TRBV5-1	TRBJ2-7
CSARDGIYNEQFF	TRBV20-1	TRBJ2-1
CASSQFMGVVSVYEQYF	TRBV4-1	TRBJ2-7
CASSLAASLQPGQETQYF	TRBV7-2	TRBJ2-5
CASSILASGSLNTGELFF	TRBV7-3	TRBJ2-2
CSARGGSGSYEQYF	TRBV20-1	TRBJ2-7
CASSPGISYEQYF	TRBV5-5	TRBJ2-7
CATSDLTGGRSDTQYF	TRBV24-1	TRBJ2-3
CSASRSAASGQGSPLHF	TRBV20-1	TRBJ1-6
CASSLSRDRYEQYF	TRBV11-1	TRBJ2-7
CASSLDSGEETQYF	TRBV5-1	TRBJ2-5
CASSQIQSSYEQYF	TRBV3-1	TRBJ2-7
CAIAGQFTFEQYF	TRBV28	TRBJ2-7
CASSFPELLPFYEQYF	TRBV27	TRBJ2-7
CASSEGGGGTEAFF	TRBV2	TRBJ1-1
CASSLDWRAEQFF	TRBV11-3	TRBJ2-1
CASSQNYPPGKEQYF	TRBV4-2	TRBJ2-7
CASSRTFNQPQHF	TRBV6-1	TRBJ1-5
CASSQDGSTDTQYF	TRBV4-2	TRBJ2-3
CSVAIRDEQYF	TRBV29-1	TRBJ2-7
CASSFGMNTEAFF	TRBV5-6	TRBJ1-1